The entry below describes one TCR beta chain. The record originates from a study of cytomegalovirus exposure and HLA in healthy donors. The PCR made use of 60 Vbeta and 13 Jbeta primers. Repertoires were generated with immunoSEQ multiplex PCR, while TCRdb's copy carries only in-frame clones and drops some. The data contain under 200,000 clones, 60% to 85% of them seen just once; the ten biggest clones take up 3%. The CDR3 contains 14 residues. The V end was cut by 6 bases, the J end by 0 bases, with 9 bases between. The germline gives CDR1 SNHLY, CDR2 FYNNEI. What was sequenced was PBMCs. The chain joins TRBV2 to TRBJ2-1, with a weak D call TRBD1 (5 bases). The clonotype comes from a woman between 45 and 65 years old in good health and CMV-seropositive. CDR3: CASSRAYSYNEQFF. The CDR3 DNA reads TGTGCCAGCAGCAGGGCCTACTCCTACAATGAGCAGTTCTTC.